A selection of T cell receptor beta chains follows, all from one sample in a study of response to subunit inactivated influenza vaccine. TCRdb re-analysed the RT-PCR reads in MiXCR, keeping a single row per CDR3 protein. The repertoire holds about 650,000 distinct CDR3 sequences, 14% seen once, with 7.6% in the top ten. The sequenced sample was PBMCs from blood, obtained 14 to 15 days before vaccination. These receptors were taken from a man aged 50 to 60 who received an inactivated influenza vaccine. The CDR3 runs from the conserved cysteine through the conserved F or W. Each record gives: D gene, V gene, clone size, J gene, CDR3 protein, CDR3 DNA. D genes are given only for firm matches. Some rows mark clone size as missing; the rest say once, few, many or name a class of expanded clone.

-	TRBV7-9	-	TRBJ2-3	CASSSGSGGLDTQYF	TGTGCCAGCAGCTCTGGCTCGGGGGGCCTTGATACGCAGTATTTT
-	TRBV4-1	-	TRBJ1-3	CASSHIGSAGNTIYF	TGCGCCAGCAGCCATATAGGGAGCGCTGGAAACACCATATATTTT
-	TRBV3-1	few	TRBJ2-5	CASSPSWGAETQYF	TGTGCCAGCAGCCCCTCGTGGGGAGCGGAGACCCAGTACTTC
-	TRBV5-1	many	TRBJ2-2	CASSLELVNTGELFF	TGCGCCAGCAGCTTGGAGCTCGTGAACACCGGGGAGCTGTTTTTT
TRBD2	TRBV7-3	few	TRBJ2-3	CASSPMTSGTYTDTQYF	TGTGCCAGCAGCCCTATGACTAGCGGGACTTACACAGATACGCAGTATTTT
-	TRBV28	many	TRBJ2-5	CASSQGSRETQYF	TGTGCCAGCAGTCAGGGTAGCAGGGAGACCCAGTACTTC
-	TRBV14	-	TRBJ2-3	CASSHLVQGTDTQYF	TGTGCCAGCAGCCACCTCGTTCAGGGCACAGATACGCAGTATTTT
-	TRBV7-8	few	TRBJ2-5	CASSLPPGSGETQYF	TGTGCCAGCAGCTTACCCCCCGGGAGCGGGGAGACCCAGTACTTC
TRBD1	TRBV28	few	TRBJ2-5	CASSFYGTGGKETQYF	TGTGCCAGCAGTTTCTACGGGACAGGGGGGAAAGAGACCCAGTACTTC
TRBD2	TRBV4-2	-	TRBJ2-1	CASSPGLLAGRSSYNEQFF	TGTGCCAGCAGCCCCGGGCTCCTAGCGGGGCGAAGCTCCTACAATGAGCAGTTCTTC
TRBD1	TRBV20-1	once	TRBJ1-5	CSALRDRGDQPQHF	TGCAGTGCCCTCCGGGACAGGGGTGATCAGCCCCAGCATTTT
-	TRBV18	-	TRBJ2-1	CASSPPVLDYEQFF	TGTGCCAGCTCACCGCCCGTGTTGGACTATGAGCAGTTCTTC
-	TRBV2	few	TRBJ2-1	CASYGRSNEQFF	TGTGCCAGCTACGGGCGGAGCAATGAGCAGTTCTTC
-	TRBV18	-	TRBJ1-4	CASSQRPGPDEKLFF	TGTGCCAGCTCACAACGCCCGGGGCCGGATGAAAAACTGTTTTTT
-	TRBV6-5	-	TRBJ1-2	CASSYTGGPNGYTF	TGTGCCAGCAGTTACACGGGGGGGCCGAATGGCTACACCTTC
-	TRBV18	-	TRBJ1-2	CASSPRDGNYGYTF	TGTGCCAGCTCACCAAGGGACGGGAACTATGGCTACACCTTC
TRBD1	TRBV4-1	-	TRBJ1-1	CASRLTGAGTEAFF	TGCGCCAGCAGACTCACAGGGGCAGGGACTGAAGCTTTCTTT
-	TRBV7-2	many	TRBJ2-3	CASSLTFSTDTQYF	TGTGCCAGCAGCTTAACATTCAGCACAGATACGCAGTATTTT
TRBD2	TRBV27	-	TRBJ2-3	CASGLEVAGVDTQYF	TGTGCCAGCGGACTCGAAGTAGCGGGGGTAGATACGCAGTATTTT
TRBD2	TRBV5-5	few	TRBJ2-5	CASTSGAGGTRETQYF	TGTGCCAGCACCTCGGGAGCGGGGGGGACTCGTGAGACCCAGTACTTC
TRBD2	TRBV20-1	few	TRBJ2-1	CSARDPIAGNNEQFF	TGCAGTGCTAGAGATCCAATAGCGGGGAACAATGAGCAGTTCTTC
-	TRBV6-2/TRBV6-3	-	TRBJ1-6	CASGTGGVGSPLHF	TGTGCCAGCGGCACAGGTGGGGTTGGGTCACCCCTCCACTTT
-	TRBV12-3/TRBV12-4	few	TRBJ1-5	CASSFGGDQPQHF	TGTGCCAGCAGTTTTGGAGGGGATCAGCCCCAGCATTTT
-	TRBV2	-	TRBJ2-7	CASSVNKRGGEQYF	TGTGCCAGCAGTGTAAATAAAAGGGGTGGAGAGCAGTACTTC
-	TRBV28	-	TRBJ2-4	CASSLHGGAKNIQYF	TGTGCCAGCAGTTTACATGGGGGGGCCAAAAACATTCAGTACTTC
-	TRBV20-1	-	TRBJ2-1	CSASGAQRGNEQFF	TGCAGTGCTAGTGGTGCTCAACGGGGCAATGAGCAGTTCTTC
TRBD2	TRBV20-1	few	TRBJ2-2	CSAGGAARGELFF	TGCAGTGCCGGGGGGGCCGCTCGCGGGGAGCTGTTTTTT
-	TRBV7-9	many	TRBJ2-4	CASSPSRDIQYF	TGTGCCAGCAGCCCCTCCCGGGACATTCAGTACTTC
TRBD1	TRBV4-3	few	TRBJ2-7	CASSQDLRTGVEQYF	TGCGCCAGCAGCCAAGATCTAAGGACAGGGGTCGAGCAGTACTTC
TRBD2	TRBV7-2	few	TRBJ2-3	CASSLTWTSGITDTQYF	TGTGCCAGCAGCTTAACATGGACTAGCGGGATTACAGATACGCAGTATTTT
-	TRBV6-5	few	TRBJ2-1	CASSYDGGSSYNEQFF	TGTGCCAGCAGTTACGATGGAGGGAGCTCCTACAATGAGCAGTTCTTC
-	TRBV6-1	-	TRBJ2-4	CASSLGQLAKNIQYF	TGTGCCAGCAGCCTGGGCCAGCTAGCCAAAAACATTCAGTACTTC
-	TRBV6-2/TRBV6-3	-	TRBJ1-1	CAAAQGISLNTEAFF	TGTGCCGCGGCCCAGGGAATCTCCCTGAACACTGAAGCTTTCTTT
-	TRBV6-2/TRBV6-3	-	TRBJ2-4	CASRASGRDIQYF	TGTGCCAGCAGAGCATCCGGGCGGGACATTCAGTACTTC
-	TRBV6-1	-	TRBJ1-2	CASSDRVGNYGYTF	TGTGCCAGCAGTGACAGGGTCGGAAACTATGGCTACACCTTC
-	TRBV29-1	many	TRBJ2-3	CSVEAGSDTQYF	TGCAGCGTTGAAGCGGGTTCAGATACGCAGTATTTT
-	TRBV2	few	TRBJ2-2	CASSEGHSGATGELFF	TGTGCCAGCAGTGAAGGCCACTCGGGGGCGACCGGGGAGCTGTTTTTT
-	TRBV4-2	few	TRBJ1-3	CASSQGIGVGNTIYF	TGTGCCAGCAGCCAAGGAATCGGGGTTGGAAACACCATATATTTT
TRBD1	TRBV5-1	many	TRBJ2-2	CASRNPGQGWSGELFF	TGCGCCAGCCGAAATCCGGGACAGGGTTGGTCCGGGGAGCTGTTTTTT
-	TRBV20-1	few	TRBJ2-7	CSARDQGSSYEQYF	TGCAGTGCTAGAGATCAAGGGAGCTCCTACGAGCAGTACTTC
TRBD1	TRBV19	few	TRBJ1-5	CASSIVGTVSNQPQHF	TGTGCCAGTAGTATAGTCGGGACAGTTAGCAATCAGCCCCAGCATTTT
-	TRBV5-1	many	TRBJ2-5	CASSFGRSEGETQYF	TGCGCCAGCAGCTTCGGTCGGAGCGAGGGAGAGACCCAGTACTTC
-	TRBV12-3/TRBV12-4	-	TRBJ1-1	CASSQTGPRSEAFF	TGTGCCAGCAGTCAGACCGGCCCACGCTCCGAAGCTTTCTTT
-	TRBV12-3/TRBV12-4	-	TRBJ1-2	CASRGGGYGYTF	TGTGCCAGCAGGGGAGGGGGCTATGGCTACACCTTC
-	TRBV18	many	TRBJ2-2	CASSPQGTNTGELFF	TGTGCCAGCTCACCTCAAGGGACAAACACCGGGGAGCTGTTTTTT
-	TRBV15	-	TRBJ2-7	CATSRVWGYEQYF	TGTGCCACCAGCAGAGTTTGGGGCTACGAGCAGTACTTC
TRBD1	TRBV4-1	many	TRBJ1-4	CASSQGPGTGNEKLFF	TGCGCCAGCAGCCAAGGTCCCGGGACAGGGAACGAAAAACTGTTTTTT
TRBD2	TRBV5-4	many	TRBJ2-1	CASSLLTGGPNEQFF	TGTGCCAGCAGCTTGTTAACGGGAGGGCCGAATGAGCAGTTCTTC
-	TRBV11-2	many	TRBJ1-5	CASSLAPYQPQHF	TGTGCCAGCAGCTTAGCCCCTTATCAGCCCCAGCATTTT
TRBD1	TRBV6-1	few	TRBJ2-7	CASSPQGEIPYEQYF	TGTGCCAGCAGTCCACAGGGGGAAATCCCCTACGAGCAGTACTTC
TRBD2	TRBV11-1	few	TRBJ2-6	CASRASGGLNSGANVLTF	TGTGCCAGTCGGGCTAGCGGGGGCCTTAACTCTGGGGCCAACGTCCTGACTTTC
-	TRBV12-3/TRBV12-4	many	TRBJ2-7	CASSRGGLSYEQYF	TGCGCCAGCAGTCGCGGGGGCCTCTCCTACGAGCAGTACTTC
-	TRBV5-1	few	TRBJ1-3	CASSFEGTAGNTIYF	TGCGCCAGCAGCTTTGAGGGAACGGCTGGAAACACCATATATTTT
-	TRBV28	-	TRBJ1-5	CASSSQGGLDQPQHF	TGTGCCAGCAGTTCTCAGGGAGGGTTGGATCAGCCCCAGCATTTT
-	TRBV6-2/TRBV6-3	many	TRBJ2-1	CASSYDGKSSYNEQFF	TGTGCCAGCAGTTACGACGGGAAAAGCTCCTACAATGAGCAGTTCTTC
TRBD2	TRBV4-3	-	TRBJ2-7	CASSQERGASYEQYF	TGCGCCAGCAGCCAAGAGCGGGGGGCATCCTACGAGCAGTACTTC
TRBD1	TRBV12-3/TRBV12-4	few	TRBJ2-1	CASRPGQLYNEQFF	TGTGCCAGCAGGCCGGGACAGCTCTACAATGAGCAGTTCTTC
-	TRBV28	few	TRBJ2-1	CASSLKAGKYNEQFF	TGTGCCAGCAGTTTAAAAGCGGGCAAATACAATGAGCAGTTCTTC
-	TRBV7-9	-	TRBJ1-5	CASSEGISNQPQHF	TGTGCCAGCAGCGAGGGGATTAGCAATCAGCCCCAGCATTTT
TRBD1	TRBV6-1	-	TRBJ1-4	CASRVGGRNEKLFF	TGTGCCAGCAGAGTAGGGGGCCGCAATGAAAAACTGTTTTTT